These T cell receptor beta chains were read from a single sample in a study of shared clonotypes between healthy human individuals. Clones were read by immunoSEQ multiplex PCR, and TCRdb kept only the in-frame ones, dropping some. The data contain about 2.4 million clones, over 85% of them singletons. What was sequenced was naive CD4+ T cells from PBMCs. The source of these receptors is a man aged 18-30 years in good health. Some clones in this sample may be carry-over from other donors' samples. Each CDR3 is given with its conserved first and last residue. The D gene is left open where the match is weak. Only some rows state a clone size, as once, few, many or a class for expanded clones.

>TRBD2|TRBV5-1|-|TRBJ2-3
TGCGCCAGCACTAGCGGGAGTGGGGATACGCAGTATTTT
CASTSGSGDTQYF
>-|TRBV9|-|TRBJ2-1
TGTGCCAGCGGGGAGCCCAATGAGCAGTTCTTC
CASGEPNEQFF
>-|TRBV7-2|-|TRBJ2-1
TGTGCCAGCAGCCTCCTCAGAAATGAGCAGTTCTTC
CASSLLRNEQFF
>TRBD1|TRBV28|-|TRBJ2-2
TGTGCCAGCAGTTTACCCAGGGGGATGAACACCGGGGAGCTGTTTTTT
CASSLPRGMNTGELFF
>-|TRBV15|-|TRBJ2-7
TGTGCCACCAGCAGGCGCCCGGGAGTTGGGAGCGAGCAGTACTTC
CATSRRPGVGSEQYF
>-|TRBV29-1|-|TRBJ1-4
TGCAGCGTTGAAGATCGCCGGGGTGAAAAACTGTTTTTT
CSVEDRRGEKLFF
>-|TRBV5-6|-|TRBJ1-1
TGTGCCAGAAAAGAAGCTTTCTTT
CARKEAFF
>TRBD1|TRBV5-1|-|TRBJ2-2
TGCGCCAGCAGCTTGTTGGTGCAGGGGGCTAACACCGGGGAGCTGTTTTTT
CASSLLVQGANTGELFF
>-|TRBV5-1|-|TRBJ2-2
TGCGCCACCTCGGGGCAGACGAACACCGGGGAGCTGTTTTTT
CATSGQTNTGELFF
>-|TRBV5-4|-|TRBJ1-1
TGTGCCAGCAGCCCGACGGGGAACACTGAAGCTTTCTTT
CASSPTGNTEAFF
>-|TRBV7-9|-|TRBJ2-2
TGTGCCAGCAGCTTTACCGACACCGGGGAGCTGTTTTTT
CASSFTDTGELFF
>-|TRBV2|-|TRBJ1-5
TGTGCCAGCAGTCAGGCGCCGAATCAGCCCCAGCATTTT
CASSQAPNQPQHF
>TRBD1|TRBV28|few|TRBJ1-2
TGTGCCGGAGGTGGACAGGGGGATGTTGGCTACACCTTC
CAGGGQGDVGYTF
>-|TRBV19|-|TRBJ2-4
TGTGCCAGCAACCCGGGGGCATTAGGCAAAAACATTCAGTACTTC
CASNPGALGKNIQYF